This T cell receptor (beta chain) was documented in a study of T cells in Graves' hyperthyroidism and ophthalmopathy (dated by TCRdb to between 2018 and 2021). Context from the whole study: Peripheral blood samples were taken at the time of initial diagnosis, prior to any treatment. To identify TCR V-J signatures that set the groups apart, the researchers used a discovery cohort of about a hundred patients, made up of 43 with Graves' ophthalmopathy and 55 to 65 with stable Graves' hyperthyroidism. An independent validation cohort of 18 to 20 hyperthyroidism patients and over 15 patients who later progressed to ophthalmopathy tested prospective prediction of ophthalmopathy. The 100 discovery patients were randomly split 7:3 into training and test sets. In six Graves' hyperthyroidism patients, the study also compared T-cell repertoires from thyroid tissue with T-cell repertoires from blood. After sampling, hyperthyroidism patients received methimazole starting at 30 mg daily, and ophthalmopathy patients received high-dose intravenous methylprednisolone. TCR Vbeta CDR3 sequencing of fewer than 150 peripheral blood samples (over 40 ophthalmopathy, 75 hyperthyroidism and approximately 17 progressor patients) is reported in the paper.

The TCR beta CDR3 regions were amplified from RNA transcripts. A first-round RT-PCR of the TCR CDR3 used the HTBI primer set with the Qiagen OneStep RT-PCR kit. The libraries were constructed in a second round of multiplex PCR and then size-selected and purified. Paired-end sequencing of the libraries was performed with 100 bp reads on an Illumina HiSeq2000. The original methods were these. SOAPnuke was used to process the raw data, with reads discarded if the reads contained adapters or uncalled bases, had a mean Phred below 15, or lacked an exact constant-primer or identifier match. High-quality paired reads were merged with COPE v1.2.5, and unique nucleotide sequences were defined as clonotypes. MiTCR v1.1 was used to align clonotypes to the IMGT TRBV, TRBD and TRBJ reference segments. The analysis included only V-J combinations with a frequency above 0.0001, which together covered 99% to 99.2% of the repertoires. A TCS score was defined as the ratio between F50 (clonal expansion) and ExV (chaos), using BLOSUM62-based TCRdist between CDR3 peptides within each V-J. Welch's t-statistics and random forest reduced roughly 500 V-J features to 10 to 15, which were used in a naive Bayes classifier (R e1071). TCRdb redid the processing of the public reads, applying fastp at Q25 and MiXCR, and retained in-frame beta chains. Rows merge per CDR3 protein into single entries with the most common DNA and genes. The V and J calls come from TCRdb's annotation, not from the publication. This sample comprises around 300,000 distinct CDR3 sequences, roughly an eighth of them detected only once. Clones ranked in the top ten supply roughly 7.9% of the sample.

Reading from cysteine to phenylalanine, the CDR3 counts 15 amino acids. The entry retains the CDR3 DNA only, 45 bases that are in frame from base 1. The junction carries 15 bases between V and J, which are trimmed by 4 bases and 8 bases respectively. Per the germline V gene (reference sequence), LNHDA is the CDR1 and SQIVND is the CDR2. The research as a whole found: In cross-validation, a model built on a 13 V-J signature told ophthalmopathy apart from stable hyperthyroidism with approximately 90% sensitivity and about 81% specificity, and in testing the same model reached 80%/75%. Sample size was not statistically predetermined, and blinding of investigators to group allocation was not performed. During validation, the model predicted progression to ophthalmopathy a median of around 6 months ahead of onset, with almost 71% sensitivity and about 72% specificity. Blood samples also contained most of the expanded thyroid clonotypes (frequency above 0.001), which suggests that blood repertoires may reflect thyroid immune responses.

This clonotype was counted a few times. Its cognate antigen has yet to be identified. Base quality data are lacking; no much larger clone is found one base away. Stable Graves' hyperthyroidism was defined as no progression to ophthalmopathy during 18 months of follow-up. Hyperthyroidism patients were aged 18 to 65 years and newly diagnosed, with disease duration of less than 2 months. Patients with uncontrolled infections, other autoimmune diseases, pregnancy or lactation were excluded. Clinical symptoms, serum thyroxine and TRAb, thyroid ultrasound, and orbital computed tomography formed the basis for the diagnoses. PBMCs were separated from 8 to 10 ml of fresh peripheral blood using Ficoll-Paque density gradient centrifugation. Total RNA was extracted with Trizol reagent, and quality was checked on an Agilent 2100 Bioanalyzer.

Specimen: blood. Recombination connected TRBV19 to TRBJ1-6; a tentative D match to TRBD1 spans 6 bases. The receptor was derived from a woman aged 35 to 49 with Graves' hyperthyroidism. CDR3 loop: CASSTREGVHSPLHF. The nucleotides read TGTGCCAGTAGTACTCGGGAGGGGGTTCATTCACCCCTCCACTTT.